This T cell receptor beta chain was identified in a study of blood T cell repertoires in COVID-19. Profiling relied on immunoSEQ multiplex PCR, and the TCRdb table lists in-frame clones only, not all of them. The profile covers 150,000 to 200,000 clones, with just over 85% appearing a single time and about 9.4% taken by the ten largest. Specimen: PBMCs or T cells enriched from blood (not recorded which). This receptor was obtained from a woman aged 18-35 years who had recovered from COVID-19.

CDR3 protein: CASSPAGLAGAYEQYF. For the CDR3, the DNA is TGTGCCAGCAGCCCCGCTGGACTAGCGGGAGCATACGAGCAGTACTTC. The chain is built from TRBV7-8 and TRBJ2-7; 13 nucleotides agree with TRBD2. After removal of 5 bases from V and 4 bases from J, the junction contained 8 bases not matched to a gene. This CDR3 has 16 amino acids. Per germline, CDR1 SGHVS and CDR2 FQNEAQ.